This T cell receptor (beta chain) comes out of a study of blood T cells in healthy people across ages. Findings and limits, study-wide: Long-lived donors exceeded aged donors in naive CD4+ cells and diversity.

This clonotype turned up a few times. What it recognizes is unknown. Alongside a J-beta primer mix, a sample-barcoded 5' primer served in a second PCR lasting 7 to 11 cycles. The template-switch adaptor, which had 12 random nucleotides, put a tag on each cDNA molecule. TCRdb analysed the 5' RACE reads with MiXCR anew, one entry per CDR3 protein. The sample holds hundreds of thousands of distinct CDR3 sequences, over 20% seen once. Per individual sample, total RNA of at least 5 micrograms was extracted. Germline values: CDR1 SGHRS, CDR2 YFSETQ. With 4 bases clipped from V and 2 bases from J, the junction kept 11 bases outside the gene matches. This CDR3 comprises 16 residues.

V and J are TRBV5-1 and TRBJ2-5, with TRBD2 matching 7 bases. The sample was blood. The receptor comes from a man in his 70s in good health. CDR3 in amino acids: CASSPRREHGQETQYF. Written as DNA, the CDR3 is TGCGCCAGCAGCCCAAGGCGGGAGCATGGGCAAGAGACCCAGTACTTC.